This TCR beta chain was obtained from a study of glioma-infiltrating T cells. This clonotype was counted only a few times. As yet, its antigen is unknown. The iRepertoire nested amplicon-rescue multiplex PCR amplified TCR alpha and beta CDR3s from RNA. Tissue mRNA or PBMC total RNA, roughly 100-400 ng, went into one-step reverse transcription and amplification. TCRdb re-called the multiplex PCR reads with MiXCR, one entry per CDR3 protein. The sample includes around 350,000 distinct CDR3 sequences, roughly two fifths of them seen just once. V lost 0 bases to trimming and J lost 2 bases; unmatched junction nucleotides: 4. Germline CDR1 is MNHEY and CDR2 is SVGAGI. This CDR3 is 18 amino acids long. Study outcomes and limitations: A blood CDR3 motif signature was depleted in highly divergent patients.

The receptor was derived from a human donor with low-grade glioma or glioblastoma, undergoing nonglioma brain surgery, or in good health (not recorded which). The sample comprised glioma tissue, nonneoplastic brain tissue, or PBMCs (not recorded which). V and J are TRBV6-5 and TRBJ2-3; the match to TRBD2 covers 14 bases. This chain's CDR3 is CASSYSGLAGEVTDTQYF. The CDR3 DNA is TGTGCCAGCAGTTACTCGGGACTAGCGGGAGAGGTCACAGATACGCAGTATTTT.